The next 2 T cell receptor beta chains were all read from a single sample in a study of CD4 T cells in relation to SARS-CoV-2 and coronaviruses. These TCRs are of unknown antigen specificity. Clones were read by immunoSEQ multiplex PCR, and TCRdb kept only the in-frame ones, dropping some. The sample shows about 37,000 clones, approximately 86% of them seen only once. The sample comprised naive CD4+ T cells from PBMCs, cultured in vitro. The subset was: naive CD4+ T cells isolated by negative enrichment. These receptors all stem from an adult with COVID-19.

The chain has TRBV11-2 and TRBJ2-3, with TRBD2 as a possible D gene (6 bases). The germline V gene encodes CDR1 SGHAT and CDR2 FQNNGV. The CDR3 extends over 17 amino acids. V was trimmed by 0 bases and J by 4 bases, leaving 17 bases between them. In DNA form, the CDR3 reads TGTGCCAGCAGCTTAGATCTAACGGGAGCTCCAGCAGATACGCAGTATTTT. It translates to CASSLDLTGAPADTQYF.

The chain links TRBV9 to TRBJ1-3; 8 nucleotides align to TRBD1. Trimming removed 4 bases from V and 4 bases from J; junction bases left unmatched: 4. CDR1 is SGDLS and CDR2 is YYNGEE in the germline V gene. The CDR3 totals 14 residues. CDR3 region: CASSQGAVGNTIYF. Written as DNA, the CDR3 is TGTGCCAGCAGCCAGGGGGCTGTCGGAAACACCATATATTTT.